This T cell receptor beta chain is drawn from a study of blood T cell repertoires in COVID-19. Study details: Collection of acute and convalescent COVID-19 samples took place in the United States, Italy and Spain. The analysed material was cDNA or gDNA that came from T cells, B-cell-depleted T cells, or PBMCs.

CDR1 and CDR2 from the germline V gene are KGHSH and LQKENI. There are 12 residues in the CDR3. V gave up 3 bases and J gave up 8 bases, with 7 bases separating them. As processed by the authors: Amplification of reference gene primers provided the estimated nucleated cell counts. Here immunoSEQ multiplex PCR was the method, and the copy in TCRdb shows in-frame clones only, minus some. V, J and clone size are those of that table, while D and trimming were read from the DNA. The table shows over 130,000 clones, with roughly 88% occurring only once. Sequenced: peripheral blood. The receptor's source is a man aged 55 to 69 with active or convalescent COVID-19. The genes are TRBV18 and TRBJ2-2; D may be TRBD2 (5 bases). The CDR3 region is CASSPEGGELFF. CDR3 bases: TGTGCCAGCTCACCCGAGGGAGGGGAGCTGTTTTTT.